The next 25 T cell receptor beta chains were all read from a single sample in a study of CD8+ T cells in alopecia areata. The treatment: oral pan-JAK inhibitor, 5-10 mg twice daily. Reverse transcription of extracted RNA yielded cDNA, which provided the sequencing template. This table comes from immunoSEQ multiplex PCR, and its TCRdb copy is limited to in-frame clones, with some not included. The repertoire holds about 120,000 clones, 50% to 75% seen once, with approximately 31% in the top ten. This sample comprised CD8+ T cells sorted from blood, obtained at week 4, from a patient treated with tofacitinib. The receptors were sampled from a human donor with alopecia areata.

The chain recombines TRBV29-1 with TRBJ1-2; no reliable D call. CDR3 length: 13 residues. V was trimmed by 7 bases and J by 0 bases, leaving 12 bases between them. Germline loops: CDR1 SQVTM, CDR2 ANQGSEA. CDR3 nucleotides: TGCAGCGCCCAGACACGAACTAACTATGGCTACACCTTC. Translated: CSAQTRTNYGYTF.

The gene calls are TRBV29-1 and TRBJ2-3, with TRBD1 matching 9 bases. The CDR3 runs 16 residues. Germline V gene lookup returns CDR1 SQVTM and CDR2 ANQGSEA. V lost 1 base to trimming and J lost 3 bases; unmatched junction nucleotides: 8. The CDR3 DNA sequence: TGCAGCGTTGAAGGGGGACAGGGTCGACGGACAGATACGCAGTATTTT. This codes for CSVEGGQGRRTDTQYF.

This clone came up a few times. The rearrangement links TRBV2 to TRBJ1-5; 8 nucleotides match TRBD1. Germline trimming cut 4 bases from V and 4 bases from J; bases unmatched to any gene: 6. The CDR3 runs 15 residues. Germline CDR1 and CDR2: SNHLY and FYNNEI. CDR3 DNA sequence: TGTGCCAGCAGTGGCCGGACAGGGATAAATCAGCCCCAGCATTTT. It specifies CASSGRTGINQPQHF.

This clone has only a few counts. V is TRBV29-1 and J is TRBJ2-7, with D possibly TRBD2 on 7 matching bases. Germline CDR1 and CDR2: SQVTM and ANQGSEA. V was trimmed by 5 bases and J by 2 bases, leaving 13 bases between them. The CDR3 totals 13 residues. CDR3 in amino acids: CSVFEGGTYEQYF. CDR3 nucleotides: TGCAGCGTTTTTGAGGGGGGGACCTACGAGCAGTACTTC.

This clone came up a few times. CDR3 sequence reads: CAWSIRNRVLYTGELFF. The CDR3 nucleotides read TGTGCCTGGAGTATCAGGAACAGGGTCTTGTACACCGGGGAGCTGTTTTTT. This rearrangement joins TRBV30 to TRBJ2-2, with D possibly TRBD1 on 6 matching bases. The CDR3 contains 17 residues. Germline loops: CDR1 GTSNPN, CDR2 SVGIG (reference sequence). Trimming took off 2 bases at V and 3 bases at J, with 19 bases between the two ends. Full variable domain (missing parts from reference TRBV30 and TRBJ2-2): SQTIHQWPATLVQPVGSPLSLECTVEGTSNPNLYWYRQAAGRGLQLLFYSVGIGQISSEVPQNLSASRPQDRQFILSSKKLLLSDSGFYLCAWSIRNRVLYTGELFFGEGSRLTVL.

A few counts support this clone. The V and J genes are TRBV4-1 and TRBJ1-2; D uncertain. The V gene lost 1 base and the J gene lost 0 bases, with 6 bases spanning the gap. CDR3 size: 14 residues. The germline gives CDR1 MGHRA, CDR2 YSYEKL. CDR3 sequence reads: CASSQGGSNYGYTF. The CDR3 nucleotides read TGCGCCAGCAGCCAAGGGGGATCTAACTATGGCTACACCTTC.

This clone was observed a few times. The J gene is TRBJ2-7, the V gene TRBV29-1; no reliable D call. The CDR3 has 13 amino acids. Looked up from germline, CDR1 is SQVTM and CDR2 is ANQGSEA. V was clipped by 2 bases and J by 3 bases, with 11 bases between them. The CDR3: CSVERDNGYEQYF. DNA for the CDR3: TGCAGCGTTGAACGCGATAACGGCTACGAGCAGTACTTC.

DNA of the CDR3: TGTGCCAGCAGCCAGACACCGAACACTGAAGCTTTCTTT. This translates into CASSQTPNTEAFF. The chain employs TRBV13 and TRBJ1-1; the D is unclear. The germline V gene encodes CDR1 PRHDT and CDR2 FYEKMQ (reference sequence). There are 13 residues in the CDR3. The V gene lost 5 bases and the J gene lost 1 base, with 8 bases spanning the gap.

V is TRBV14 and J is TRBJ2-1; no definite D call. Trimming took off 3 bases at V and 14 bases at J, with 14 bases between the two ends. The CDR3 is 12 residues long. Per germline, CDR1 SGHDN and CDR2 FVKESK. CDR3: CASSHTLLGEFF. In nucleotides, the CDR3 is TGTGCCAGCAGCCATACCCTCCTTGGGGAGTTCTTC.

The gene calls are TRBV4-3 and TRBJ1-2; the D is unclear. V lost 0 bases to trimming and J lost 4 bases, with 9 bases between them. CDR1 LGHNA and CDR2 YSLEER come from the germline V gene. The CDR3 runs to 14 residues. The CDR3 sequence is CASSQDMGAYGYTF. CDR3 in DNA: TGCGCCAGCAGCCAAGATATGGGTGCCTATGGCTACACCTTC.

This rearrangement joins TRBV9 to TRBJ2-3; no clear D gene. Germline-derived CDR1 and CDR2 are SGDLS and YYNGEE. Between the trimmed V and J ends, which lost 1 base and 1 base, there was a span of 10 bases. The length of the CDR3 is 15 residues. The CDR3 DNA reads as TGTGCCAGCAGCGTATATATGAGCGGCACAGATACGCAGTATTTT. Translation: CASSVYMSGTDTQYF.

DNA of the CDR3: TGTGCCTGGAGTGAGGTGGAAAGCACTGAAGCTTTCTTT. The encoded protein is CAWSEVESTEAFF. The chain links TRBV30 to TRBJ1-1, with D unclear. V shed 1 base and J shed 4 bases, with 10 bases lying between them. CDR3 size: 13 residues. From germline, CDR1 is GTSNPN and CDR2 SVGIG (reference sequence).

The rearrangement links TRBV4-1 to TRBJ1-1; maybe TRBD1 (6 bases). The CDR3 loop spans 16 amino acids. Trimming removed 2 bases at V and 4 bases at J, with 17 bases between. Germline V gene sequence: CDR1 MGHRA, CDR2 YSYEKL. CDR3 bases: TGCGCCAGCAGCCAAAGTCCAGGGGTAAGAGGCACTGAAGCTTTCTTT. This translates into CASSQSPGVRGTEAFF.

This clone has a single count. The chain joins TRBV13 to TRBJ2-5, with TRBD1 matching 8 bases. J was trimmed by 1 base and V by 2 bases; bases with no gene match: 3. The CDR3 covers 15 residues. Per the germline V gene, CDR1 is PRHDT and CDR2 is FYEKMQ (reference sequence). CDR3 in amino acids: CASSLTQGAQETQYF. The DNA of the CDR3 is TGTGCCAGCAGCTTAACTCAGGGGGCCCAAGAGACCCAGTACTTC.

The gene calls are TRBV9 and TRBJ2-5; 7 nucleotides match TRBD2. V was clipped by 5 bases and J by 4 bases; unmatched bases: 14. Germline V CDR1 and CDR2: SGDLS, YYNGEE. CDR3 length: 16 amino acids. The CDR3 is CASSAPPASGRETQYF. CDR3 in DNA: TGTGCCAGCAGTGCACCCCCGGCTAGCGGTAGAGAGACCCAGTACTTC.

This sequence joins TRBV23-1 and TRBJ2-5, with D uncertain. TRBV23-1 is noted as an ORF with a role that remains uncertain. This CDR3 is 12 amino acids long. The germline V and J ends were trimmed by 10 bases and 6 bases, with 15 bases remaining between them. Here the CDR3 DNA reads TGCGCCACCTCCACTCGGCGCAAGACCCAGTACTTC. Encoded protein: CATSTRRKTQYF.

The CDR3: CASSVQQAKNTEAFF. CDR3 sequence (DNA): TGTGCCAGCAGCGTCCAACAGGCTAAGAACACTGAAGCTTTCTTT. The chain employs TRBV7-9 and TRBJ1-1; tentative D call: TRBD1 (5 bases). CDR3 length: 15 residues. The germline gives CDR1 SEHNR, CDR2 FQNEAQ (reference sequence). Trimming took off 5 bases at V and 1 base at J, with 14 bases between the two ends.

The gene calls are TRBV5-1 and TRBJ1-3; D remains ambiguous. Germline CDR1 is SGHRS and CDR2 is YFSETQ. Trimming left V 4 bases short and J 1 base short, with 15 bases between. The CDR3 spans 16 residues. DNA of the CDR3: TGCGCCAGCAGCCCCCCGGGGATAGGTTCTGGAAACACCATATATTTT. Translation gives CASSPPGIGSGNTIYF.

This clone was seen a few times. The chain recombines TRBV27 with TRBJ2-5; TRBD2 aligns across 8 bases. V lost 10 bases to trimming and J lost 5 bases; unmatched junction nucleotides: 9. Per the germline V gene, CDR1 is MNHEY and CDR2 is SMNVEV (reference sequence). The CDR3 extends over 13 amino acids. The CDR3 loop is CATNPRGGETQYF. For the CDR3, the DNA is TGTGCCACCAACCCCCGGGGGGGGGAGACCCAGTACTTC.

The chain recombines TRBV7-2 with TRBJ2-5, with TRBD2 identical over 14 bases. The ends lost 1 base at V and 5 bases at J; junction bases unmatched: 6. The CDR3 is made up of 17 amino acids. CDR1 is SGHTA, CDR2 FQGNSA, per germline. This chain's CDR3 is CASSLGTSGGHGETQYF. CDR3 nucleotides: TGTGCCAGCAGCTTAGGGACTAGCGGGGGGCACGGGGAGACCCAGTACTTC.

V usage is TRBV2 and J usage is TRBJ2-1; D remains unclear. The CDR3 is 11 amino acids. The ends were cut back, 5 bases at V and 10 bases at J, with 9 bases in the middle. Germline V gives CDR1 SNHLY, CDR2 FYNNEI. CDR3 residues: CASSPTLEQFF. The CDR3, as DNA: TGTGCCAGCAGTCCCACCTTGGAGCAGTTCTTC.

The gene calls are TRBV29-1 and TRBJ1-2, with a tentative D call TRBD1 (6 bases). Germline CDR1 SQVTM, CDR2 ANQGSEA. The length of the CDR3 is 14 residues. V shed 0 bases and J shed 6 bases, with 14 bases lying between them. In DNA, the CDR3 is TGCAGCGTTGAAGATCGTAGCAGGGGCCATGGCTACACCTTC. Its translation: CSVEDRSRGHGYTF.

This clone has more than one count but fewer than ten. J is TRBJ1-2 and V is TRBV29-1; D not certain. V was shortened by 4 bases and J by 6 bases, with 15 bases between the two germline ends. The CDR3 loop spans 13 amino acids. Looked up from germline, CDR1 is SQVTM and CDR2 is ANQGSEA. As DNA, the CDR3 is TGCAGCGTTGTAGGGATTTTGGAGAATGGCTACACCTTC. This sequence encodes CSVVGILENGYTF.

This CDR3 reads CASSLTSGSYEQYF. The CDR3 bases are TGTGCCAGCAGCTTAACTAGCGGGTCCTACGAGCAGTACTTC. The chain employs TRBV11-2 and TRBJ2-7; 9 nucleotides match TRBD2. Germline loops: CDR1 SGHAT, CDR2 FQNNGV. J gave up 1 base and V 2 bases, and 0 bases lay outside the gene matches. CDR3 length: 14 amino acids.

The V call is TRBV5-1, the J call TRBJ1-5; 10 bases map to TRBD1. V was pared by 0 bases and J by 0 bases, with 9 bases of the junction left unmatched. Looked up from germline, CDR1 is SGHRS and CDR2 is YFSETQ. The CDR3 runs 19 residues. DNA of the CDR3: TGCGCCAGCAGCTTGGATGGGACAGGGGATATATCTAGCAATCAGCCCCAGCATTTT. Translating it yields CASSLDGTGDISSNQPQHF.